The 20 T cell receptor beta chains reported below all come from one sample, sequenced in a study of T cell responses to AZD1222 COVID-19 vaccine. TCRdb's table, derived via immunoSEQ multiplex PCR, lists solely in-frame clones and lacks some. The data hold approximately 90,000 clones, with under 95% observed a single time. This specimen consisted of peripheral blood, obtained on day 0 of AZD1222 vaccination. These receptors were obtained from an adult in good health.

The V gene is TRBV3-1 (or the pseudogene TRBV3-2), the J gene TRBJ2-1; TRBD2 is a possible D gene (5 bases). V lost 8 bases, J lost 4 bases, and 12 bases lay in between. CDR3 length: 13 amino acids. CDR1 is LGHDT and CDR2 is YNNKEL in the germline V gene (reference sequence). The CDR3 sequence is CASGPTGYNEQFF. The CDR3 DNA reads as TGTGCCAGCGGACCCACGGGGTACAATGAGCAGTTCTTC.

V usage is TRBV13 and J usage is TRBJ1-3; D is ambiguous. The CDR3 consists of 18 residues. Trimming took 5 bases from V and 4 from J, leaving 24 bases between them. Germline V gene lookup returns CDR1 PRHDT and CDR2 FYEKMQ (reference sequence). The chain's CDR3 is CASSLRGPDIWRGNTIYF. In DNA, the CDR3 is TGTGCCAGCAGCCTCCGAGGGCCCGACATTTGGCGGGGAAACACCATATATTTT.

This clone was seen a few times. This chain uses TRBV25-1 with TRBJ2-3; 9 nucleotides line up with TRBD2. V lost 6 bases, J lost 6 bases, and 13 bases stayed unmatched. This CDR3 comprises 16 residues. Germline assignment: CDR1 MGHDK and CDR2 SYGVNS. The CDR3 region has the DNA TGTGCCAGCAGCCCGCGTCCTAGCGGGAAGGGGGATACGCAGTATTTT. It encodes CASSPRPSGKGDTQYF. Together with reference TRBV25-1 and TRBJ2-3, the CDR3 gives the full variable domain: EADIYQTPRYLVIGTGKKITLECSQTMGHDKMYWYQQDPGMELHLIHYSYGVNSTEKGDLSSESTVSRIRTEHFPLTLESARPSHTSQYLCASSPRPSGKGDTQYFGPGTRLTVL.

As DNA, the CDR3 is TGTGCCAGCAGGTCCGGGACAGGGAATGAAAAACTGTTTTTT. It yields the protein CASRSGTGNEKLFF. This rearrangement joins TRBV2 to TRBJ1-4; 9 nucleotides match TRBD1. CDR3 length: 14 amino acids. With 6 bases clipped from V and 5 bases from J, the junction kept 4 bases outside the gene matches. The germline V gene has CDR1 SNHLY and CDR2 FYNNEI.

The CDR3 protein is CASDLYNEQFF. In DNA form, the CDR3 reads TGTGCCAGCGATCTTTACAATGAGCAGTTCTTC. The V call is TRBV2, the J call TRBJ2-1; D gene unclear. Germline lookup yields CDR1 SNHLY and CDR2 FYNNEI. V shed 8 bases and J shed 4 bases, with 6 bases lying between them. CDR3 size: 11 residues.

As DNA, the CDR3 is TGTGCCAGCAGTGAAGCTAGCGGGGGGGTCCAAGGGTACTTC. It codes for CASSEASGGVQGYF. The chain carries TRBV2 and TRBJ2-5; the match to TRBD2 covers 11 bases. The J segment lost 13 bases and the V segment lost 0 bases, leaving 7 bases of the junction unmatched. The V gene's germline CDR1 is SNHLY and CDR2 FYNNEI. The CDR3 is 14 residues long.

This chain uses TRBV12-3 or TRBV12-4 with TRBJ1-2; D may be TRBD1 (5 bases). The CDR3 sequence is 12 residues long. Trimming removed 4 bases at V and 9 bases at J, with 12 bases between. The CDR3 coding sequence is TGTGCCAGCAGTTGGGGGGAAGGGAGCTACACCTTC. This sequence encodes CASSWGEGSYTF.

CDR3 DNA sequence: TGTGCCAGCTCGCTAGGGACCTCCTACAATGAGCAGTTCTTC. It yields the protein CASSLGTSYNEQFF. The rearrangement uses TRBV2 and TRBJ2-1; D tentatively reads TRBD1 or TRBD2 (5 bases each). From germline, CDR1 is SNHLY and CDR2 FYNNEI. There are 14 residues in the CDR3. V lost 8 bases and J lost 0, with 11 bases in between.

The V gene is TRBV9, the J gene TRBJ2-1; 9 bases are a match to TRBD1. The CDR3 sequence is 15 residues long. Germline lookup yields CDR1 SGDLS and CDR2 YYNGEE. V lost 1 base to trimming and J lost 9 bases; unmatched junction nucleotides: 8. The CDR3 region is CASSVTGGPASEQFF. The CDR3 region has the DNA TGTGCCAGCAGCGTAACAGGGGGCCCGGCATCTGAGCAGTTCTTC. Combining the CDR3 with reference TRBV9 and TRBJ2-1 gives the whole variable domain DSGVTQTPKHLITATGQRVTLRCSPRSGDLSVYWYQQSLDQGLQFLIQYYNGEERAKGNILERFSAQQFPDLHSELNLSSLELGDSALYFCASSVTGGPASEQFFGPGTRLTVL.

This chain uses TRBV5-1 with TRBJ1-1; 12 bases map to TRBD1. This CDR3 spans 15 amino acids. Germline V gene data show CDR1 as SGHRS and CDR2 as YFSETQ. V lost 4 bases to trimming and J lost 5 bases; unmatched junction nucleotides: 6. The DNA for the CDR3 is TGCGCCAGCAGCCCCGGGACAGGGGGCTTAACTGAAGCTTTCTTT. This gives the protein CASSPGTGGLTEAFF. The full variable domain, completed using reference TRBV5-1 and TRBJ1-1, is KAGVTQTPRYLIKTRGQQVTLSCSPISGHRSVSWYQQTPGQGLQFLFEYFSETQRNKGNFPGRFSGRQFSNSRSEMNVSTLELGDSALYLCASSPGTGGLTEAFFGQGTRLTVV.

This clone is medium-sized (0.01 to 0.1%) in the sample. In nucleotides, the CDR3 is TGTGCCAGCGCCCGAAAGGAAACCGGGGAGCTGTTTTTT. It codes for CASARKETGELFF. The chain recombines TRBV6-5 with TRBJ2-2; D gene ambiguous. The V end lost 8 bases, the J end lost 5 bases, and 12 bases lay between the germline ends. CDR1 is MNHEY, CDR2 SVGAGI, per germline. This CDR3 comprises 13 residues.

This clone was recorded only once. DNA of the CDR3: TGTGCCAGCAGTTTTAGCGGGAGTAACACCGGGGAGCTGTTTTTT. This translates into CASSFSGSNTGELFF. V gene TRBV11-3 combines with J gene TRBJ2-2; 9 bases align to TRBD2. The CDR3 runs 15 residues. Germline V lookup: CDR1 SGHNT, CDR2 YENEEA. V trimming: 6 bases; J trimming: 2 bases; junction bases outside the gene matches: 4.

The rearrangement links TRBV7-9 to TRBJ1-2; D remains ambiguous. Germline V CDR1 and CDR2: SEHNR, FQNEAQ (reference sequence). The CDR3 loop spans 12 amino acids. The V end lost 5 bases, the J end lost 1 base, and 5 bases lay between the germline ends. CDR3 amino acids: CASSHDNYGYTF. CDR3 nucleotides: TGTGCCAGCAGCCATGATAACTATGGCTACACCTTC.

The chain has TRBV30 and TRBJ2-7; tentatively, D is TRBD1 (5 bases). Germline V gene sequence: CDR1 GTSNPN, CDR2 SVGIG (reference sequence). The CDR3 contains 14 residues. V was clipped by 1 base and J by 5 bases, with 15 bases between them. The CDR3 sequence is CAWSGFLQGHEQYF. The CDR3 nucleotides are TGTGCCTGGAGTGGGTTCCTCCAGGGCCACGAGCAGTACTTC.

In nucleotides, the CDR3 is TGTGCCTGGAGTGTAGCGGAGAATGAGCAGTTCTTC. It is translated as CAWSVAENEQFF. V usage is TRBV30 and J usage is TRBJ2-1; possible D gene TRBD2, 5 bases. This CDR3 contains 12 residues. CDR1 and CDR2 (germline): GTSNPN, SVGIG (reference sequence). V was pared by 0 bases and J by 7 bases, with 7 bases between.

Here the CDR3 DNA reads TGTGCCAGCAGCTTGGCGGTGGACAGGGTTAGGTCAGGCACTGAAGCTTTCTTT. As protein: CASSLAVDRVRSGTEAFF. V is TRBV5-8 and J is TRBJ1-1, with TRBD1 identical over 8 bases. Per the germline V gene, CDR1 is SGHTS and CDR2 is YDEGEE. The junction had 14 bases not matched to a gene; V was cut back by 0 bases and J by 4 bases. This CDR3 spans 18 amino acids.

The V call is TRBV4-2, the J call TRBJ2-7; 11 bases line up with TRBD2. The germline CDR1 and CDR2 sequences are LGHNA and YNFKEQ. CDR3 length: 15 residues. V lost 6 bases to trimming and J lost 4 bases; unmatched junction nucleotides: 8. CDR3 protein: CASRDPTSGTYEQYF. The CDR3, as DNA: TGTGCCAGCAGGGACCCGACTAGCGGGACTTACGAGCAGTACTTC.

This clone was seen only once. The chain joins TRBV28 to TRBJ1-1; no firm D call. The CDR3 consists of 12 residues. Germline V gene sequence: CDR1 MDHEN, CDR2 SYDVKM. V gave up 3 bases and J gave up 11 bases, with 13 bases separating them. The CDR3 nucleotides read TGTGCCAGCAGTTTGGAAGGGTATCGGGCTTTCTTT. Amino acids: CASSLEGYRAFF.

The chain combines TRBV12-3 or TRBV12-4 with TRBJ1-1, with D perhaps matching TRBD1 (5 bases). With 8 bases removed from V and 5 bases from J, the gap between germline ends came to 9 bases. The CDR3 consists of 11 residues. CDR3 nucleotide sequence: TGTGCCAGCGTCTGGGGGACTGAAGCTTTCTTT. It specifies CASVWGTEAFF.

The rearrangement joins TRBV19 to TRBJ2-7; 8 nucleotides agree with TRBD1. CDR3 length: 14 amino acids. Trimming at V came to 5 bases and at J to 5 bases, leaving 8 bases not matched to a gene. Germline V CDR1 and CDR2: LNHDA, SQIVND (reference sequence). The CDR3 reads CASSEAGGGDEQYF. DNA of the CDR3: TGTGCCAGTAGTGAGGCAGGGGGCGGCGACGAGCAGTACTTC.